The 9 T cell receptor beta chains below were found in one sample sequenced in a study of patients and donors after allogeneic stem cell transplantation. TCRdb re-called the RT-PCR reads with MiXCR, one entry per CDR3 protein. The sample lists 30,000 or so distinct CDR3 sequences; approximately 7% were seen once. Sequenced sample: blood, either unsorted or a sorted T cell fraction (not recorded which). These receptors were collected from a human donor who was either an allogeneic HSCT recipient or a stem cell or donor lymphocyte infusion donor (not recorded which). It is not recorded whose cells these are; they may come from a transplant donor.

This clonotype was observed a handful of times. This sequence joins TRBV19 and TRBJ2-1, with 7 bases fitting TRBD1. V lost 7 bases and J lost 2; bases outside the gene matches: 5. This CDR3 has 14 amino acids. Germline CDR1 and CDR2: LNHDA and SQIVND (reference sequence). The CDR3 spells CASKKGQPYNEQFF. Written as DNA, the CDR3 is TGTGCCAGTAAAAAGGGACAGCCCTACAATGAGCAGTTCTTC.

This clonotype was seen repeatedly, ten times or more. The V call is TRBV20-1, the J call TRBJ2-1, with no clear D. In germline, CDR1 is DFQATT, CDR2 SNEGSKA (reference sequence). V was clipped by 0 bases and J by 0 bases, with 15 bases between them. This CDR3 region has 17 residues. CDR3 sequence (DNA): TGCAGTGCTAGAGACCTTCTCGAGGCTAGCTCCTACAATGAGCAGTTCTTC. It yields the protein CSARDLLEASSYNEQFF.

Details on this clonotype: Compared with germline, one end of the junction differs, possibly owing to a read error. This chain joins TRBV7-9 and TRBJ2-2; a weak D match, TRBD2 (5 bases). The germline gives CDR1 SEHNR, CDR2 FQNEAQ (reference sequence). CDR3 length equals 14 residues. In DNA form, the CDR3 reads TGTGCCAGCATCCTGGAAGCGGCAACCGAGGAGCTGTTTTTT. As protein: CASILEAATEELFF.

This clonotype turned up a few times. The rearrangement joins TRBV24-1 to TRBJ2-5; a weak D match, TRBD2 (5 bases). The CDR3 sequence is 16 residues long. The V and J ends lost 3 bases and 5 bases respectively, with 18 bases between them. Looked up from germline, CDR1 is KGHDR and CDR2 is SFDVKD. The CDR3 nucleotides are TGTGCCACCAGTGATCCGTCTAGCCCATACGGGGAGACCCAGTACTTC. Translated, it gives CATSDPSSPYGETQYF.

V gene TRBV6-1 combines with J gene TRBJ2-1; D might be TRBD2 (6 bases). Germline lookup yields CDR1 MNHNS and CDR2 SASEGT. V dropped 7 bases and J dropped 8 bases, with 18 bases sitting between them. The CDR3 is made up of 14 amino acids. The CDR3 region is CASITPGEAYEQFF. CDR3 in DNA: TGTGCCAGCATCACCCCGGGGGAGGCTTATGAGCAGTTCTTC.

This clonotype came up many times. J is TRBJ1-1 and V is TRBV7-9; no firm D call. Germline loops: CDR1 SEHNR, CDR2 FQNEAQ (reference sequence). The CDR3 sequence is 13 residues long. V lost 1 base, J lost 0 bases, and 3 bases lay in between. The CDR3 nucleotides read TGTGCCAGCAGCTTAGTGGTGAACACTGAAGCTTTCTTT. This codes for CASSLVVNTEAFF.

The chain couples TRBV3-1 to TRBJ2-7, with TRBD2 matching over 11 bases. V dropped 4 bases and J dropped 6; count of bases not matched to a gene: 11. This CDR3 is built from 16 residues. Germline V gives CDR1 LGHDT, CDR2 YNNKEL (reference sequence). In nucleotides, the CDR3 is TGTGCCAGCAGCCCGGGTACTAGCGGGAGTTTGGGCGAGCAGTACTTC. It is translated as CASSPGTSGSLGEQYF.

This chain's CDR3 is CSAGRDRGVYEQFF. DNA of the CDR3: TGCAGTGCTGGCCGGGACAGGGGAGTTTATGAGCAGTTCTTC. V gene TRBV20-1 combines with J gene TRBJ2-1, with 10 bases that match TRBD1. The V segment lost 5 bases and the J segment 8 bases; nucleotides outside the gene matches: 9. Germline lookup yields CDR1 DFQATT and CDR2 SNEGSKA (reference sequence). This CDR3 spans 14 amino acids.

The chain employs TRBV7-9 and TRBJ2-5; 10 nucleotides align to TRBD1. The CDR3 contains 16 residues. Germline CDR1 and CDR2: SEHNR and FQNEAQ (reference sequence). Trimming at V came to 5 bases and at J to 0 bases, leaving 6 bases not matched to a gene. The CDR3 sequence is CASSGPGQGYQETQYF. In DNA form, the CDR3 reads TGTGCCAGCAGCGGGCCGGGACAGGGGTACCAAGAGACCCAGTACTTC.